A single sample is the source of the 7 T cell receptor beta chains below, sequenced in a study of PD-L1 blockade in urothelial cancer. Produced via immunoSEQ multiplex PCR; TCRdb's table is partial and in-frame only. The data show 70,000 or so clones, with about 88% seen just once and less than 3.5% held by the top ten. The starting material was PBMCs, obtained around atezolizumab (anti-PD-L1) treatment. These receptor sequences come from a man between 60 and 70 years old with urothelial cancer.

V gene TRBV6-1 combines with J gene TRBJ1-1, with a weak D call TRBD1 (6 bases). CDR3 length: 15 residues. With 6 bases removed from V and 3 bases from J, the gap between germline ends came to 17 bases. The germline gives CDR1 MNHNS, CDR2 SASEGT. In DNA, the CDR3 is TGTGCCAGCAGGCACGATAGGGGGATCGACACTGAAGCTTTCTTT. Its protein is CASRHDRGIDTEAFF.

The chain has TRBV7-9 and TRBJ2-3; D remains unclear. CDR1 and CDR2 from the germline V gene are SEHNR and FQNEAQ (reference sequence). CDR3 length: 13 amino acids. V lost 3 bases and J 1 base, leaving 5 bases between the germline ends. CDR3 amino acids: CASSFGGTDTQYF. CDR3 coding DNA: TGTGCCAGCAGCTTCGGTGGCACAGATACGCAGTATTTT.

This sequence joins TRBV2 and TRBJ2-7; D might be TRBD1 (5 bases). The length of the CDR3 is 11 residues. Trimming pared 7 bases from V and 8 bases from J, leaving 12 bases between. CDR1 and CDR2 (germline): SNHLY, FYNNEI. CDR3 nucleotides: TGTGCCAGCACGACAGCCTTGAAGCAGTACTTC. Its translation: CASTTALKQYF.

The chain links TRBV7-2 to TRBJ2-3, with D tentatively TRBD2 (5 bases). CDR3 length: 14 residues. The V and J ends lost 1 base and 3 bases respectively, with 8 bases between them. Germline loops: CDR1 SGHTA, CDR2 FQGNSA. CDR3 DNA sequence: TGTGCCAGCAGCTTAGGACGAGGGACAGATACGCAGTATTTT. This translates into CASSLGRGTDTQYF.

The genes are TRBV6-1 and TRBJ2-5; weak D call: TRBD1 (6 bases). Germline-derived CDR1 and CDR2 are MNHNS and SASEGT. Trimming shortened V by 4 bases and J by 3 bases, and 9 bases separated the two germline ends. CDR3 length equals 13 residues. The CDR3, as DNA: TGTGCCAGCAGTGGTCGGGACAAAGAGACCCAGTACTTC. Translating gives CASSGRDKETQYF.

The gene calls are TRBV15 and TRBJ2-7; tentative D call: TRBD2 (5 bases). The germline V and J ends were trimmed by 0 bases and 9 bases, with 12 bases remaining between them. Germline loops: CDR1 LNHNV, CDR2 YYDKDF (reference sequence). CDR3 length equals 13 residues. The CDR3 spells CATSRDSGVAQYF. The CDR3 DNA reads as TGTGCCACCAGCAGAGATTCCGGGGTCGCGCAGTACTTC.

The chain couples TRBV4-1 to TRBJ2-3; 8 bases map to TRBD1. CDR1 is MGHRA, CDR2 YSYEKL, per germline. This CDR3 contains 17 residues. V shed 4 bases and J 5 bases; nucleotides not matched to a gene: 14. CDR3 nucleotide sequence: TGCGCCAGCAGCCTCAAGGGGACAGGCCAAGGGGGAGATACGCAGTATTTT. Protein product: CASSLKGTGQGGDTQYF.